Given below is one T cell receptor (beta chain) in context. This sample was taken from a study of PD-L1 blockade in urothelial cancer. The V gene lost 0 bases and the J gene lost 1 base, with 10 bases spanning the gap. Germline CDR1 is SGHNT and CDR2 is YYREEE (reference sequence). The CDR3 length is 15 residues. The time point is: pretreatment peripheral blood. Clones were read by immunoSEQ multiplex PCR, and TCRdb kept only the in-frame ones, dropping some. The table records 95,000 or so clones, over 75% of them present only once. The gene calls are TRBV5-4 and TRBJ1-1; D is unresolved. The material was PBMCs, obtained around atezolizumab (anti-PD-L1) treatment. The clonotype originates from a man aged 60 to 75 with urothelial cancer. CDR3 amino acids: CASSLDLGGNTEAFF. DNA of the CDR3: TGTGCCAGCAGCTTGGATCTCGGCGGGAACACTGAAGCTTTCTTT. Full variable domain (missing parts from reference TRBV5-4 and TRBJ1-1): ETGVTQSPTHLIKTRGQQVTLRCSSQSGHNTVSWYQQALGQGPQFIFQYYREEENGRGNFPPRFSGLQFPNYSSELNVNALELDDSALYLCASSLDLGGNTEAFFGQGTRLTVV.